A single sample gave rise to the 32 T cell receptor beta chains below, sequenced in a study of beta chain features in type 1 diabetes. General observations from the study: There was a moderate but significant shortening of TCRB CDR3s in all four CD4+ subsets of Type 1 diabetes patients.

All of the isolated RNA was reverse transcribed, so expressed TCRB transcripts were sequenced. Produced via immunoSEQ multiplex PCR; TCRdb's table is partial and in-frame only. Of about 240,000 clones in the sample, approximately 15% are singletons; the top ten hold approximately 0.018%. What these receptors recognize is not known. What was sequenced was naive CD4+ T cells from blood. Source of these receptors: a man aged 30 to 45 with type 1 diabetes.

In this sample, this clone turned up a few times. At one boundary the junction diverges from the germline segment, which might be a read error. This chain links TRBV11-2 with TRBJ2-1; 9 bases match TRBD2. This CDR3 spans 16 amino acids. Germline loops: CDR1 SGHAT, CDR2 FQNNGV. CDR3 amino acids: CASSLAGTSFSNEQFF. Written as DNA, the CDR3 is TGTGCCAGCAGTTTAGCAGGGACTAGCTTCTCCAATGAGCAGTTCTTC.

The V call is TRBV29-1, the J call TRBJ1-1; D perhaps matches TRBD1 (6 bases). The CDR3 extends over 14 amino acids. CDR1 and CDR2 from the germline V gene are SQVTM and ANQGSEA. V dropped 3 bases and J dropped 5 bases, with 16 bases sitting between them. CDR3 nucleotides: TGCAGCGTTGAGGAGAGGGGGGGTGAAACTGAAGCTTTCTTT. Residues: CSVEERGGETEAFF.

The rearrangement links TRBV4-1 to TRBJ2-1; TRBD2 might be the D (7 bases). CDR3 length equals 16 residues. V lost 4 bases, J lost 4 bases, and 17 bases lay in between. CDR1 is MGHRA, CDR2 YSYEKL, per germline. CDR3 bases: TGCGCCAGCAGCCTAAACCGGGGGGCGCGGTACAATGAGCAGTTCTTC. It translates to CASSLNRGARYNEQFF.

This clone was counted between two and nine times. This rearrangement joins TRBV6-1 to TRBJ1-5, with TRBD1 identical over 7 bases. Per germline, CDR1 MNHNS and CDR2 SASEGT. CDR3 length equals 16 residues. Trimming took 4 bases from V and 0 from J; bases not matched to a gene: 6. CDR3 protein: CASSGPQGTSNQPQHF. Here the CDR3 DNA reads TGTGCCAGCAGTGGCCCACAGGGGACTAGCAATCAGCCCCAGCATTTT.

This clone has only a few counts. The chain uses TRBV2 and TRBJ1-5; 7 bases are shared with TRBD1. The CDR3 length is 15 residues. Germline loops: CDR1 SNHLY, CDR2 FYNNEI. Trimming at V came to 0 bases and at J to 2 bases, leaving 1 base not matched to a gene. The CDR3 region has the DNA TGTGCCAGCAGTGAAGCCACAGGGGGCAATCAGCCCCAGCATTTT. It translates to CASSEATGGNQPQHF.

This clone was seen only a few times. The chain couples TRBV30 to TRBJ2-1; 8 nucleotides match TRBD2. After removal of 5 bases from V and 1 base from J, the junction contained 7 bases not matched to a gene. The CDR3 is 15 amino acids. The germline V gene has CDR1 GTSNPN and CDR2 SVGIG (reference sequence). DNA of the CDR3: TGTGCCTGGGGTGGAGCGGGAGAATCCTACAATGAGCAGTTCTTC. Translation gives CAWGGAGESYNEQFF.

This clone was found a few times. The CDR3 nucleotides read TGTGCCAGCAGCTTATCTCGCGCCAAAGAGACCCAGTACTTC. Translation gives CASSLSRAKETQYF. V usage is TRBV7-2 and J usage is TRBJ2-5, with D unresolved. V was pared by 2 bases and J by 3 bases, with 10 bases between. Germline lookup yields CDR1 SGHTA and CDR2 FQGNSA. This CDR3 spans 14 amino acids.

The V call is TRBV18, the J call TRBJ2-7, with 12 bases fitting TRBD1. The CDR3 runs to 13 residues. Trimming took 6 bases from V and 6 from J; bases not matched to a gene: 3. CDR1 and CDR2 (germline): KGHSH, LQKENI. CDR3 coding DNA: TGTGCCAGCTCGGGACAGGGGGCTTTCGAGCAGTACTTC. Translation: CASSGQGAFEQYF.

This clone was counted between two and nine times. The chain is built from TRBV11-2 and TRBJ2-1; 14 bases are a match to TRBD2. V gave up 1 base and J gave up 14 bases; unmatched junction bases: 7. This CDR3 comprises 15 residues. Germline CDR1 reads SGHAT; CDR2 reads FQNNGV. As DNA, the CDR3 is TGTGCCAGCAGCTTAGCGAAGGGACTAGCGGGGGCTGAGTTCTTC. Translation: CASSLAKGLAGAEFF.

This rearrangement joins TRBV6-4 to TRBJ1-1; 8 nucleotides agree with TRBD1. CDR1 and CDR2 (germline): MRHNA, SNTAGT. The CDR3 extends over 14 amino acids. The J segment lost 1 base and the V segment lost 6 bases, leaving 4 bases of the junction unmatched. This CDR3 reads CASRQDRGNTEAFF. The CDR3 DNA reads TGTGCCAGCAGACAAGACAGGGGGAACACTGAAGCTTTCTTT.

There are a few counts of this clone. V is TRBV19 and J is TRBJ2-2; TRBD1 matches 9 bases. In germline, CDR1 is LNHDA, CDR2 SQIVND (reference sequence). The CDR3 spans 17 residues. Trimming cost V 6 bases and J 0 bases; bases outside gene matches: 8. CDR3 region: CASSTGTGSTNTGELFF. The CDR3 DNA follows: TGTGCCAGTAGCACCGGGACAGGGTCGACGAACACCGGGGAGCTGTTTTTT.

The V call is TRBV19, the J call TRBJ2-5; 8 bases fit TRBD2. V trimming: 10 bases; J trimming: 5 bases; junction bases outside the gene matches: 15. Germline lookup yields CDR1 LNHDA and CDR2 SQIVND (reference sequence). The CDR3 runs to 15 residues. The chain's CDR3 is CATTRSGSGWETQYF. In DNA, the CDR3 is TGTGCCACCACCAGGAGCGGGAGCGGGTGGGAGACCCAGTACTTC.

This clone was recorded a few times. The rearrangement joins TRBV7-2 to TRBJ2-1; a possible D gene is TRBD1 (5 bases). The CDR3 contains 14 residues. V was clipped by 6 bases and J by 4 bases, with 13 bases between them. Germline V gives CDR1 SGHTA, CDR2 FQGNSA. The CDR3 loop reads CASSSGAIYNEQFF. For the CDR3, the DNA is TGTGCCAGCAGTAGTGGGGCTATTTACAATGAGCAGTTCTTC.

The V call is TRBV14, the J call TRBJ2-1, with D possibly matching TRBD1 (6 bases). CDR3 length: 13 amino acids. Trimming cost V 8 bases and J 2 bases, with 10 bases left between them. The germline CDR1 and CDR2 sequences are SGHDN and FVKESK. The CDR3 DNA is TGTGCCAGCGCTCCAGGGGCCTACAATGAGCAGTTCTTC. This codes for CASAPGAYNEQFF.

The chain links TRBV28 to TRBJ1-1; TRBD1 agrees at 7 bases. This CDR3 contains 14 residues. Trimming took 5 bases from V and 5 from J; bases not matched to a gene: 8. Looked up from germline, CDR1 is MDHEN and CDR2 is SYDVKM. CDR3 in DNA: TGTGCCAGCAGTCCGACAGGGTCAGAGACTGAAGCTTTCTTT. Its translation is CASSPTGSETEAFF.

This clone appeared a few times. V and J are TRBV29-1 and TRBJ2-5, with D tentatively TRBD2 (6 bases). V lost 2 bases to trimming and J lost 5 bases, with 12 bases between them. Per the germline V gene, CDR1 is SQVTM and CDR2 is ANQGSEA. The CDR3 is 13 residues long. In DNA form, the CDR3 reads TGCAGCGTTGAACAGACTAGTCGGGAGACCCAGTACTTC. It codes for CSVEQTSRETQYF.

The genes are TRBV7-9 and TRBJ1-2; 7 bases are shared with TRBD1. CDR3 length: 15 amino acids. Germline lookup yields CDR1 SEHNR and CDR2 FQNEAQ (reference sequence). V trimming: 3 bases; J trimming: 0 bases; junction bases outside the gene matches: 4. The CDR3 DNA follows: TGTGCCAGCAGCTTGAAGGGACAGACTAACTATGGCTACACCTTC. This sequence encodes CASSLKGQTNYGYTF.

The J gene is TRBJ2-7, the V gene TRBV18; 7 bases are a match to TRBD1. V was pared by 6 bases and J by 0 bases, with 11 bases of the junction left unmatched. The CDR3 covers 16 residues. Germline values: CDR1 KGHSH, CDR2 LQKENI. CDR3 nucleotide sequence: TGTGCCAGCTCCCAGGGGCCCGGGACAGCCTCCTACGAGCAGTACTTC. Protein product: CASSQGPGTASYEQYF.

This clone was seen more than once but under ten times. The chain employs TRBV19 and TRBJ2-1; tentative D call: TRBD1 (6 bases). The germline V gene encodes CDR1 LNHDA and CDR2 SQIVND (reference sequence). V was pared by 4 bases and J by 6 bases, with 16 bases between. This CDR3 has 15 amino acids. The chain's CDR3 is CASSTVFTGSNEQFF. CDR3 DNA: TGTGCCAGTAGTACCGTCTTCACAGGGAGCAATGAGCAGTTCTTC.

This clone came up a few times. The rearrangement uses TRBV4-1 and TRBJ1-2; 7 nucleotides align to TRBD1. CDR3 length: 16 amino acids. The germline CDR1 and CDR2 sequences are MGHRA and YSYEKL. Trimming removed 6 bases from V and 4 bases from J; junction bases left unmatched: 14. The CDR3 region is CASSPSWDSSLYGYTF. CDR3 coding DNA: TGCGCCAGCAGTCCAAGTTGGGACAGTTCGCTCTATGGCTACACCTTC.

There are a few counts of this clone. The V gene is TRBV2, the J gene TRBJ2-7; D possibly corresponds to TRBD1 (5 bases). CDR3 size: 12 residues. V was shortened by 6 bases and J by 6 bases, with 12 bases between the two germline ends. Per germline, CDR1 SNHLY and CDR2 FYNNEI. CDR3 residues: CASRLTEGEQYF. The CDR3 region has the DNA TGTGCCAGCAGGCTGACAGAAGGCGAGCAGTACTTC.

This clone was found a few times. The chain recombines TRBV7-2 with TRBJ2-1; 9 bases are a match to TRBD1. The V and J ends lost 4 bases and 1 base, in that order; junction bases with no gene match: 5. The germline CDR1 and CDR2 sequences are SGHTA and FQGNSA. The CDR3 is made up of 16 amino acids. In DNA form, the CDR3 reads TGTGCCAGCAGCTCCGCCGGGACAGGGTCCTACAATGAGCAGTTCTTC. It codes for CASSSAGTGSYNEQFF.

This chain connects TRBV12-5 to TRBJ1-6; the D gene is possibly TRBD1 (6 bases). Germline CDR1 is LGHNT and CDR2 is FRNRAP. The CDR3 is made up of 16 amino acids. The germline V and J ends were trimmed by 5 bases and 6 bases, with 17 bases remaining between them. CDR3 DNA: TGTGCTAGTGGTCCATATTCAGGGGATGGTAATTCACCCCTCCACTTT. Residues: CASGPYSGDGNSPLHF.

The gene calls are TRBV7-9 and TRBJ1-2; D gene uncertain. The CDR3 runs 15 residues. CDR1 SEHNR and CDR2 FQNEAQ come from the germline V gene (reference sequence). Trimming took off 5 bases at V and 6 bases at J, with 19 bases between the two ends. CDR3 amino acids: CASSLLLRASNGYTF. The DNA of the CDR3 is TGTGCCAGCAGCCTCCTCTTGAGGGCCTCGAATGGCTACACCTTC.

The rearrangement links TRBV5-1 to TRBJ2-1, with TRBD2 as a possible D gene (6 bases). Germline V gives CDR1 SGHRS, CDR2 YFSETQ. Trimming removed 4 bases at V and 11 bases at J, with 10 bases between. The length of the CDR3 is 11 residues. CDR3 nucleotides: TGCGCCAGCAGCGGCGGGACTCAGCAGTTCTTC. This encodes CASSGGTQQFF.

This clone has more than one count but fewer than ten. The rearrangement links TRBV14 to TRBJ2-5, with D hard to call. CDR1 is SGHDN, CDR2 FVKESK, per germline. Trimming left V 0 bases short and J 6 bases short, with 8 bases between. CDR3 length: 13 amino acids. CDR3: CASSQEPVKTQYF. CDR3 in DNA: TGTGCCAGCAGCCAAGAACCAGTTAAGACCCAGTACTTC.

The CDR3 region is CASSLVSGTGELFF. In nucleotides, the CDR3 is TGCGCCAGCAGCTTGGTCTCCGGCACCGGGGAGCTGTTTTTT. This chain connects TRBV5-1 to TRBJ2-2; D unclear. Germline loops: CDR1 SGHRS, CDR2 YFSETQ. This CDR3 region has 14 residues. Between the trimmed V and J ends, which lost 0 bases and 4 bases, there was a span of 7 bases. The entire variable domain, with the rest obtained from reference TRBV5-1 and TRBJ2-2, is as follows: KAGVTQTPRYLIKTRGQQVTLSCSPISGHRSVSWYQQTPGQGLQFLFEYFSETQRNKGNFPGRFSGRQFSNSRSEMNVSTLELGDSALYLCASSLVSGTGELFFGEGSRLTVL.

This clone occurred a few times. DNA of the CDR3: TGCGCCAGCAGCCAAGGGAGACAGGGGGCGCGTGGAAACACCATATATTTT. Protein sequence: CASSQGRQGARGNTIYF. The J gene is TRBJ1-3, the V gene TRBV4-1; 10 bases fit TRBD1. This CDR3 contains 17 residues. Trimming cost V 1 base and J 3 bases; bases outside gene matches: 6. Germline CDR1 reads MGHRA; CDR2 reads YSYEKL.

This chain uses TRBV4-1 with TRBJ2-1; 8 bases are shared with TRBD2. The V gene's germline CDR1 is MGHRA and CDR2 YSYEKL. The ends lost 7 bases at V and 5 bases at J; junction bases unmatched: 7. The CDR3 totals 14 residues. CDR3 nucleotides: TGCGCCAGCACGAGCACTAGCGGTCACAATGAGCAGTTCTTC. This encodes CASTSTSGHNEQFF.

This clone was observed a few times. The chain uses TRBV28 and TRBJ2-5; 7 bases are shared with TRBD2. Trimming cost V 1 base and J 7 bases; bases outside gene matches: 9. CDR1 and CDR2 from the germline V gene are MDHEN and SYDVKM. CDR3 length: 15 amino acids. The CDR3 loop is CASSLSILALGTQYF. DNA for the CDR3: TGTGCCAGCAGTTTATCGATACTAGCGTTGGGGACCCAGTACTTC.

V usage is TRBV7-6 and J usage is TRBJ2-2, with D possibly matching TRBD1 (5 bases). CDR1 and CDR2 from the germline V gene are SGHVS and FNYEAQ. The germline V and J ends were trimmed by 5 bases and 6 bases, with 19 bases remaining between them. This CDR3 region has 16 residues. The CDR3 DNA follows: TGTGCCAGCAGCGATCAGGGTTTTGGATATTCCGGGGAGCTGTTTTTT. This codes for CASSDQGFGYSGELFF.

This sequence joins TRBV30 and TRBJ2-1, with 14 bases aligning to TRBD2. The germline V gene encodes CDR1 GTSNPN and CDR2 SVGIG (reference sequence). V was pared by 5 bases and J by 7 bases, with 7 bases of the junction left unmatched. This CDR3 region has 15 residues. The chain's CDR3 is CAWAMGLAGVNEQFF. The DNA for the CDR3 is TGTGCCTGGGCCATGGGACTAGCGGGGGTGAATGAGCAGTTCTTC.